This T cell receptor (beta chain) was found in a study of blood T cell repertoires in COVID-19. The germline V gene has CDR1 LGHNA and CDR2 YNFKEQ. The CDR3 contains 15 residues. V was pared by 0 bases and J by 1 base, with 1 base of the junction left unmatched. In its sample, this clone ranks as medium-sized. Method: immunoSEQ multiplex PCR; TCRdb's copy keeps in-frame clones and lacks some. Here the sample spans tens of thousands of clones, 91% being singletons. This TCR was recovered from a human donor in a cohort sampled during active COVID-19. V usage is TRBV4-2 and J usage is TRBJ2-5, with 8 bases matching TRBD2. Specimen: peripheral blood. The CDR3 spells CASSQDRGGQETQYF. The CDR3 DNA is TGTGCCAGCAGCCAAGATCGGGGGGGCCAAGAGACCCAGTACTTC.